This T cell receptor (beta chain) was profiled in a study of vaccination and CD4 T cells after COVID-19. Cultured CD4+ T cells had their DNA profiled by the Oncomine TCR Beta short-read assay. TCRdb processed the PCR reads anew with MiXCR; each CDR3 protein has one entry. Of about 10,000 distinct CDR3 sequences listed, 45% to 60% are singletons. To note about this clonotype: Its antigen remains unidentified.

Treatment denoted: approximately 9-day PBMC culture with coronavirus spike peptide pools or control peptides (ViraFEST assay). Sequenced: CD4+ T cells from blood, cultured in vitro. The TCR sequence derives from a human donor who had recovered from COVID-19.

The CDR3 coding sequence is TGTGCCAGCAGCCAAAGAGGGTCCTCCTACGAGCAGTACTTC. Amino acids: CASSQRGSSYEQYF. This rearrangement joins TRBV3-1 to TRBJ2-7; the D gene is possibly TRBD2 (5 bases). Germline values: CDR1 LGHDT, CDR2 YNNKEL (reference sequence). The CDR3 is 14 residues long. Trimming removed 2 bases at V and 0 bases at J, with 8 bases between.